This entry lists 29 T cell receptor beta chains sequenced from one sample in a study of cytomegalovirus exposure and HLA in healthy donors. A multiplex PCR was run with 60 Vbeta primers and 13 Jbeta primers. Some clones are missing from TCRdb's copy, which holds only in-frame ones; the method was immunoSEQ multiplex PCR. Here the sample spans over 150,000 clones, more than 80% being singletons. Input material: PBMCs. Receptors originate from a boy aged 10-17 years in good health and CMV-seronegative.

CDR3 sequence (DNA): TGTGCCAGCAGCGTCGGGACAGCTTCCGAGCAGTACTTC. It encodes CASSVGTASEQYF. The V call is TRBV11-2, the J call TRBJ2-7, with TRBD1 identical over 7 bases. Trimming at V came to 5 bases and at J to 6 bases, leaving 7 bases not matched to a gene. Germline values: CDR1 SGHAT, CDR2 FQNNGV. There are 13 residues in the CDR3.

The CDR3 loop is CSVTFTGGRQPQHF. The CDR3, as DNA: TGCAGCGTTACATTTACAGGGGGCAGGCAGCCCCAGCATTTT. The rearrangement uses TRBV29-1 and TRBJ1-5; TRBD1 matches at 9 bases. J lost 7 bases, V lost 5 bases, and 9 bases had no gene match. This CDR3 contains 14 residues. Looked up from germline, CDR1 is SQVTM and CDR2 is ANQGSEA.

This chain joins TRBV6-4 and TRBJ2-7; a possible D gene is TRBD1 (6 bases). CDR3 length: 15 residues. With 2 bases removed from V and 2 bases from J, the gap between germline ends came to 13 bases. Per germline, CDR1 MRHNA and CDR2 SNTAGT. The DNA of the CDR3 is TGTGCCAGCAGTGACCCGTGGACAGAGACCTACGAGCAGTACTTC. The encoded protein is CASSDPWTETYEQYF.

V gene TRBV25-1 combines with J gene TRBJ2-7; TRBD1 aligns across 9 bases. Germline V gene lookup returns CDR1 MGHDK and CDR2 SYGVNS. This CDR3 contains 15 residues. The junction had 6 bases not matched to a gene; V was cut back by 3 bases and J by 3 bases. The CDR3 is CASSDSGTGLYEQYF. CDR3 sequence (DNA): TGTGCCAGCAGTGACTCCGGGACAGGGCTCTACGAGCAGTACTTC.

The V call is TRBV6-4, the J call TRBJ1-2, with D hard to call. Trimming took off 2 bases at V and 7 bases at J, with 11 bases between the two ends. From germline, CDR1 is MRHNA and CDR2 SNTAGT. This CDR3 region has 13 residues. CDR3 amino acids: CASSDGSNGGYTF. In DNA, the CDR3 is TGTGCCAGCAGTGACGGGAGTAATGGTGGCTACACCTTC.

Details on this clone: A junction end diverges from the germline sequence, so it may reflect a read error. V is TRBV7-9 and J is TRBJ2-1; the match to TRBD2 covers 11 bases. CDR1 and CDR2 from the germline V gene are SEHNR and FQNEAQ (reference sequence). The CDR3 has 17 amino acids. The CDR3 region is CSSGKTSGEGGWNEQFF. In nucleotides, the CDR3 is TGTTCCAGCGGGAAGACTAGCGGGGAGGGGGGGTGGAATGAGCAGTTCTTC.

This clone occurred once. V gene TRBV4-2 combines with J gene TRBJ2-3; 8 positions match TRBD2. The CDR3 has 15 amino acids. Germline assignment: CDR1 LGHNA and CDR2 YNFKEQ. The trim removed 1 base at V and 4 bases at J, leaving 4 bases unmatched. The CDR3 DNA reads TGTGCCAGCAGCCAAGTATGGCGGGGGGCAGATACGCAGTATTTT. This translates into CASSQVWRGADTQYF.

This sequence joins TRBV6-5 and TRBJ1-5; a weak D match, TRBD1 (6 bases). Looked up from germline, CDR1 is MNHEY and CDR2 is SVGAGI. The CDR3 is 13 amino acids. V lost 7 bases to trimming and J lost 7 bases, with 14 bases between them. CDR3 nucleotides: TGTGCCAGCACCGGGGGGCTAGGGCAGCCCCAGCATTTT. This encodes CASTGGLGQPQHF.

The V gene is TRBV2, the J gene TRBJ1-5; maybe TRBD1 (6 bases). V gave up 3 bases and J gave up 3 bases, with 9 bases separating them. CDR3 size: 14 residues. Germline CDR1 reads SNHLY; CDR2 reads FYNNEI. This chain's CDR3 is CASSEDSYNQPQHF. The CDR3 DNA reads as TGTGCCAGCAGTGAGGACAGTTACAATCAGCCCCAGCATTTT. The whole variable domain, remainder taken from reference TRBV2 and TRBJ1-5, is EPEVTQTPSHQVTQMGQEVILRCVPISNHLYFYWYRQILGQKVEFLVSFYNNEISEKSEIFDDQFSVERPDGSNFTLKIRSTKLEDSAMYFCASSEDSYNQPQHFGDGTRLSIL.

This clone was recorded a few times. The rearrangement uses TRBV9 and TRBJ2-5; 7 nucleotides line up with TRBD1. In germline, CDR1 is SGDLS, CDR2 YYNGEE. This CDR3 spans 15 amino acids. V lost 4 bases, J lost 3 bases, and 9 bases stayed unmatched. For the CDR3, the DNA is TGTGCCAGCAGCTATACCGGGACAGCTGAAGAGACCCAGTACTTC. Its translation: CASSYTGTAEETQYF.

V and J are TRBV4-3 and TRBJ2-5; 8 nucleotides match TRBD2. The DNA end is more similar to TRBJ2-7, so the J call may be wrong. CDR3 length: 14 amino acids. CDR1 and CDR2 (germline): LGHNA, YSLEER. This CDR3 is CASSHVGTSGEQYF. CDR3 bases: TGCGCCAGCAGCCACGTCGGGACTAGTGGCGAGCAGTACTTC.

This clone came up a few times. This chain connects TRBV30 to TRBJ1-2, with D possibly TRBD1 on 6 matching bases. Between the trimmed V and J ends, which lost 5 bases and 6 bases, there was a span of 13 bases. This CDR3 contains 12 residues. The germline V gene has CDR1 GTSNPN and CDR2 SVGIG (reference sequence). CDR3 region: CAWAGGAHGYTF. The CDR3 DNA follows: TGTGCCTGGGCCGGGGGGGCGCATGGCTACACCTTC. The complete variable domain, with remaining parts taken from reference TRBV30 and TRBJ1-2, reads SQTIHQWPATLVQPVGSPLSLECTVEGTSNPNLYWYRQAAGRGLQLLFYSVGIGQISSEVPQNLSASRPQDRQFILSSKKLLLSDSGFYLCAWAGGAHGYTFGSGTRLTVV.

Here the CDR3 DNA reads TGTGCCAGCAGCCCAATGCCGCTAGCGCGCGCGAATGAGCAGTTCTTC. Protein product: CASSPMPLARANEQFF. The V gene is TRBV7-3, the J gene TRBJ2-1; D perhaps matches TRBD2 (6 bases). Germline CDR1 reads SGHTA; CDR2 reads FQGTGA. With 5 bases removed from V and 7 bases from J, the gap between germline ends came to 21 bases. The CDR3 is made up of 16 amino acids.

The chain recombines TRBV7-9 with TRBJ2-5; no reliable D call. The germline V and J ends were trimmed by 5 bases and 4 bases, with 5 bases remaining between them. The germline CDR1 and CDR2 sequences are SEHNR and FQNEAQ (reference sequence). This CDR3 region has 11 residues. The CDR3 reads CASSPIETQYF. The DNA for the CDR3 is TGTGCCAGCAGCCCAATAGAGACCCAGTACTTC.

V and J are TRBV19 and TRBJ2-5, with D perhaps matching TRBD1 (5 bases). Trimming stripped 4 bases from V and 1 base from J, with 13 bases between. CDR1 and CDR2 from the germline V gene are LNHDA and SQIVND (reference sequence). The length of the CDR3 is 15 residues. The CDR3 here is CASSTLTEFQETQYF. The CDR3 DNA reads TGTGCCAGTAGTACCCTGACAGAATTCCAAGAGACCCAGTACTTC.

This clone was seen a single time. This chain uses TRBV11-2 with TRBJ1-4, with D maybe TRBD1 (5 bases). Germline V gives CDR1 SGHAT, CDR2 FQNNGV. The length of the CDR3 is 15 residues. V lost 1 base and J lost 4, with 10 bases in between. The CDR3 DNA is TGTGCCAGCAGCTTAGGAGACAGAGATAATGAAAAACTGTTTTTT. This codes for CASSLGDRDNEKLFF.

This clone was observed a few times. The chain has TRBV19 and TRBJ2-3; 7 bases match TRBD1. The germline CDR1 and CDR2 sequences are LNHDA and SQIVND (reference sequence). V shed 2 bases, J shed 6 bases, and the junction held 8 bases outside the gene matches. CDR3 length: 15 amino acids. The CDR3 DNA follows: TGTGCCAGTAGTATACAAGACAGGGCCGTGGATACGCAGTATTTT. Translating it yields CASSIQDRAVDTQYF. Filled out from reference TRBV19 and TRBJ2-3, the complete variable domain reads DGGITQSPKYLFRKEGQNVTLSCEQNLNHDAMYWYRQDPGQGLRLIYYSQIVNDFQKGDIAEGYSVSREKKESFPLTVTSAQKNPTAFYLCASSIQDRAVDTQYFGPGTRLTVL.

The rearrangement links TRBV7-8 to TRBJ2-7; D unresolved. The ends were cut back, 1 base at V and 1 base at J, with 17 bases in the middle. This CDR3 contains 17 residues. Germline CDR1 is SGHVS and CDR2 is FQNEAQ. The CDR3 sequence is CASSLGSHTALSYEQYF. CDR3 nucleotide sequence: TGTGCCAGCAGCTTAGGCAGTCACACAGCCTTGTCCTACGAGCAGTACTTC. The full variable domain, rest sourced from reference TRBV7-8 and TRBJ2-7, is GAGVSQSPRYKVAKRGQDVALRCDPISGHVSLFWYQQALGQGPEFLTYFQNEAQLDKSGLPSDRFFAERPEGSVSTLKIQRTQQEDSAVYLCASSLGSHTALSYEQYFGPGTRLTVT.

V and J are TRBV19 and TRBJ1-4; D unresolved. Trimming cost V 3 bases and J 8 bases, with 16 bases left between them. This CDR3 has 15 amino acids. CDR1 is LNHDA and CDR2 is SQIVND in the germline V gene (reference sequence). The CDR3 DNA reads TGTGCCAGTAGTATCGAGGCCCCCCGGGGAGAAAAACTGTTTTTT. It codes for CASSIEAPRGEKLFF.

This chain connects TRBV28 to TRBJ1-2; 10 nucleotides align to TRBD1. V gave up 2 bases and J gave up 8 bases; unmatched junction bases: 8. The CDR3 runs to 15 residues. CDR1 and CDR2 from the germline V gene are MDHEN and SYDVKM. CDR3 sequence (DNA): TGTGCCAGCAGTTTAGCTGACAGGGGGCGAGTCGGCTACACCTTC. The encoded protein is CASSLADRGRVGYTF.

The chain couples TRBV5-1 to TRBJ1-4; D remains unclear. In germline, CDR1 is SGHRS, CDR2 YFSETQ. The CDR3 length is 13 residues. V was trimmed by 2 bases and J by 8 bases, leaving 10 bases between them. In nucleotides, the CDR3 is TGCGCCAGCAGCTTCGAAACGAGGGAAAAACTGTTTTTT. Translating gives CASSFETREKLFF.

This clone has a handful of counts. The chain couples TRBV7-9 to TRBJ1-1; 10 nucleotides match TRBD1. CDR3 length: 19 residues. The germline V gene encodes CDR1 SEHNR and CDR2 FQNEAQ (reference sequence). V lost 6 bases to trimming and J lost 0 bases; unmatched junction nucleotides: 16. The CDR3, as DNA: TGTGCCAGCAGGCCTACCCGCCGGGACAGGGGACAACTGAACACTGAAGCTTTCTTT. Translating it yields CASRPTRRDRGQLNTEAFF.

The chain joins TRBV30 to TRBJ2-5; TRBD2 matches 13 bases. Germline CDR1 is GTSNPN and CDR2 is SVGIG (reference sequence). V lost 0 bases and J lost 5; bases outside the gene matches: 15. The CDR3 has 19 residues. The CDR3 coding sequence is TGTGCCTGGAGTGTCTATTCAGGGGGACTAGCGGGACGTCAGGAGACCCAGTACTTC. As protein: CAWSVYSGGLAGRQETQYF.

This CDR3 is CASSQRTSGRVTGAGELFF. The CDR3 nucleotides read TGCGCCAGCAGCCAGAGGACTAGCGGGAGGGTGACGGGGGCCGGGGAGCTGTTTTTT. This rearrangement joins TRBV4-3 to TRBJ2-2; 15 bases map to TRBD2. This CDR3 spans 19 amino acids. The germline V gene encodes CDR1 LGHNA and CDR2 YSLEER. The V segment lost 3 bases and the J segment 6 bases; nucleotides outside the gene matches: 11.

V gene TRBV30 combines with J gene TRBJ1-2, with a possible D match to TRBD1 (5 bases). This CDR3 contains 15 residues. The germline CDR1 and CDR2 sequences are GTSNPN and SVGIG (reference sequence). With 0 bases removed from V and 4 bases from J, the gap between germline ends came to 15 bases. The CDR3 nucleotides read TGTGCCTGGAGTGTATCGGGGGGGAGGGGCTATGGCTACACCTTC. It translates to CAWSVSGGRGYGYTF. The variable domain in full, completed from reference TRBV30 and TRBJ1-2, reads SQTIHQWPATLVQPVGSPLSLECTVEGTSNPNLYWYRQAAGRGLQLLFYSVGIGQISSEVPQNLSASRPQDRQFILSSKKLLLSDSGFYLCAWSVSGGRGYGYTFGSGTRLTVV.

The gene calls are TRBV6-4 and TRBJ2-6; a weak D match, TRBD2 (6 bases). Trimming removed 8 bases from V and 0 bases from J, with 14 bases in between. Germline V lookup: CDR1 MRHNA, CDR2 SNTAGT. The CDR3 is 16 residues long. The CDR3 sequence is CASAEGPISGANVLTF. CDR3 DNA sequence: TGTGCCAGCGCGGAGGGCCCCATCTCTGGGGCCAACGTCCTGACTTTC.

This chain connects TRBV5-4 to TRBJ2-3, with TRBD2 matching 10 bases. V dropped 2 bases and J dropped 3; count of bases not matched to a gene: 3. CDR1 is SGHNT and CDR2 is YYREEE in the germline V gene (reference sequence). CDR3 length equals 15 residues. In DNA form, the CDR3 reads TGTGCCAGCAGCTTTCCAGCGGGAGGGACAGATACGCAGTATTTT. It codes for CASSFPAGGTDTQYF.

The J gene is TRBJ2-3, the V gene TRBV6-4; TRBD2 matches at 10 bases. Germline V lookup: CDR1 MRHNA, CDR2 SNTAGT. The CDR3 has 14 amino acids. V lost 4 bases, J lost 4 bases, and 2 bases stayed unmatched. The CDR3 sequence is CASSGSGGADTQYF. The CDR3 DNA reads TGTGCCAGCAGTGGAAGCGGGGGGGCAGATACGCAGTATTTT.

This chain uses TRBV19 with TRBJ1-5, with 9 bases lining up with TRBD1. This CDR3 comprises 13 residues. Germline trimming cut 7 bases from V and 11 bases from J; bases unmatched to any gene: 9. In germline, CDR1 is LNHDA, CDR2 SQIVND (reference sequence). This chain's CDR3 is CASNPGQGVAQHF. The CDR3 DNA is TGTGCCAGTAACCCGGGACAGGGCGTCGCCCAGCATTTT.